This is a list of T cell receptor beta chains from one sample in a study of blood T cell repertoires in COVID-19. The protocol was immunoSEQ multiplex PCR, while the TCRdb copy is restricted to in-frame clones and leaves out a portion. The profile covers approximately 330,000 clones, with around nine tenths appearing a single time and 3.5% to 4.5% taken by the ten largest. The sample comprised peripheral blood. The receptors were gathered from a woman aged 50 to 60 with active or convalescent COVID-19. Each CDR3 is given with its conserved first and last residue. The D gene is left open where the match is weak. The listing skips clone size in some rows; elsewhere it reads once, few, many or a size class.

V	D	J	size	length	CDR3	DNA
TRBV10-3	TRBD1	TRBJ2-1	once	16	CAISESRQGSYNEQFF	TGTGCCATCAGTGAGTCTAGACAGGGCTCCTACAATGAGCAGTTCTTC
TRBV21-1	-	TRBJ2-3	-	17	CASSKGKPPRGTDTQYF	TGTGCCAGCAGCAAAGGTAAACCCCCAAGAGGCACAGATACGCAGTATTTT
TRBV27	-	TRBJ2-3	-	14	CASSFLEGTDTQYF	TGTGCCAGCAGTTTCTTGGAGGGCACAGATACGCAGTATTTT
TRBV5-4	-	TRBJ1-3	-	16	CASSLDLDRTGNTIYF	TGTGCCAGCAGCCTCGACTTGGACAGAACTGGAAACACCATATATTTT
TRBV12-3/TRBV12-4	-	TRBJ1-2	-	13	CASSPGVNYGYTF	TGTGCCAGCAGCCCAGGGGTAAACTATGGCTACACCTTC
TRBV7-3	-	TRBJ1-1	-	15	CASSPSSRGNTEAFF	TGTGCCAGCAGCCCTTCCAGCAGGGGGAACACTGAAGCTTTCTTT
TRBV6-1	TRBD2	TRBJ2-2	few	16	CASSAVAGGPQKELFF	TGTGCCAGCAGTGCCGTAGCGGGAGGGCCCCAGAAGGAGCTGTTTTTT
TRBV10-3	TRBD2	TRBJ2-2	-	14	CAIGLAGDTGELFF	TGTGCCATCGGACTAGCGGGAGACACCGGGGAGCTGTTTTTT
TRBV24-1	-	TRBJ2-1	-	11	CATSLYNEQFF	TGTGCCACCAGTCTATACAATGAGCAGTTCTTC
TRBV4-1	TRBD2	TRBJ2-7	-	15	CASSPLRGVGVEQYF	TGCGCCAGCAGCCCTCTCCGGGGGGTAGGGGTAGAGCAGTACTTC
TRBV20-1	TRBD1	TRBJ1-1	-	14	CSASPGTGNTEAFF	TGCAGTGCTAGTCCCGGGACAGGGAACACTGAAGCTTTCTTT
TRBV7-6	TRBD2	TRBJ2-7	-	14	CASSLFAGGYEQYF	TGTGCCAGCAGCTTATTTGCGGGAGGATACGAGCAGTACTTC
TRBV9	-	TRBJ2-7	-	14	CASSLAGSPYEQYF	TGTGCCAGCAGCCTCGCAGGGTCCCCCTACGAGCAGTACTTC
TRBV28	-	TRBJ1-6	-	14	CASTLGVGGSPLHF	TGTGCCAGCACCTTGGGGGTGGGGGGTTCACCCCTCCACTTT
TRBV3-1/TRBV3-2	TRBD2	TRBJ2-7	-	15	CASSPGTSASYEQYF	TGTGCCAGCAGCCCCGGGACTAGCGCCTCCTACGAGCAGTACTTC
TRBV19	-	TRBJ2-1	-	16	CASSAYGGKVDNEQFF	TGTGCCAGTAGTGCCTACGGCGGGAAAGTTGACAATGAGCAGTTCTTC
TRBV5-1	-	TRBJ2-5	-	16	CASSLNPGTSRETQYF	TGCGCCAGCAGCTTGAATCCGGGCACTAGCCGGGAGACCCAGTACTTC
TRBV27	-	TRBJ2-2	-	13	CASSLSLDGELFF	TGTGCCAGCAGTTTATCCTTAGACGGGGAGCTGTTTTTT
TRBV7-7	-	TRBJ1-5	-	16	CASSLARQVSNQPQHF	TGTGCTAGCAGCTTAGCTAGACAGGTAAGCAATCAGCCCCAGCATTTT
TRBV6-2/TRBV6-3	TRBD1	TRBJ1-1	-	14	CASSDRVLKTEAFF	TGTGCCAGCAGTGACAGGGTATTGAAAACTGAAGCTTTCTTT
TRBV7-2	TRBD2	TRBJ2-5	-	12	CASTSGRQTQYF	TGTGCCAGTACGAGCGGGAGGCAGACCCAGTACTTC
TRBV6-5	TRBD1	TRBJ1-1	-	13	CASRYRGNTEAFF	TGTGCCAGCAGATACAGGGGGAACACTGAAGCTTTCTTT
TRBV11-2	-	TRBJ1-6	-	15	CASSLDGGVGSPLHF	TGTGCCAGCAGCTTAGATGGAGGGGTCGGTTCACCCCTCCACTTT
TRBV11-2	-	TRBJ1-2	once	13	CASSRQGTYGYTF	TGTGCCAGCAGCCGGCAGGGAACCTATGGCTACACCTTC
TRBV11-2	-	TRBJ2-7	-	15	CASSLDGLKTREQYF	TGTGCCAGCAGCTTAGATGGACTGAAGACAAGAGAGCAGTACTTC
TRBV27	TRBD1	TRBJ2-1	-	15	CASSSLTGVRGEQFF	TGTGCCAGCAGTTCCTTGACAGGGGTACGAGGTGAGCAGTTCTTC
TRBV7-9	-	TRBJ2-1	-	13	CASSLVGGNEQFF	TGTGCCAGCAGCTTAGTAGGGGGCAATGAGCAGTTCTTC
TRBV21-1	-	TRBJ2-2	once	15	CATEPGQGNTGELFF	TGTGCCACCGAACCGGGACAGGGGAACACCGGGGAGCTGTTTTTT
TRBV27	-	TRBJ1-3	-	13	CASRQMSGNTIYF	TGTGCCAGCAGACAGATGTCTGGAAACACCATATATTTT
TRBV24-1	-	TRBJ2-2	-	14	CATSEGRDSSRVFF	TGTGCCACCAGTGAGGGTCGGGACTCCTCGAGGGTGTTTTTT
TRBV30	TRBD1	TRBJ1-2	-	14	CAWSVGTGGSGYTF	TGTGCCTGGAGTGTAGGCACAGGGGGCTCCGGCTACACCTTC
TRBV7-8	-	TRBJ1-1	many	14	CASSLGHLNTEAFF	TGTGCCAGCAGCTTAGGACATCTGAACACTGAAGCTTTCTTT
TRBV6-5	TRBD2	TRBJ2-5	-	13	CASTNGGAETQYF	TGTGCCAGCACAAACGGGGGGGCTGAGACCCAGTACTTC
TRBV27	TRBD2	TRBJ2-2	-	13	CASGTTSGGRLFF	TGTGCCAGCGGCACTACTAGCGGGGGGCGTCTGTTTTTT
TRBV27	-	TRBJ1-5	-	20	CASSPTSGRGGIAGNQPQHF	TGTGCCAGCAGTCCTACATCTGGGCGGGGTGGTATCGCCGGGAATCAGCCCCAGCATTTT
TRBV19	TRBD1	TRBJ1-1	-	12	CASRGLNTEAFF	TGTGCCAGCAGGGGGCTGAACACTGAAGCTTTCTTT
TRBV5-6	-	TRBJ1-4	-	17	CASSLGPTRSTNEKLFF	TGTGCCAGCAGCTTGGGGCCGACACGATCAACTAATGAAAAACTGTTTTTT